This is a list of T cell receptor beta chains from one sample in a study of T-cell reconstitution after alpha-beta-depleted transplantation in children. One entry per CDR3 protein, called by TCRdb with MiXCR from the PCR reads. The sample includes around 410,000 distinct CDR3 sequences, roughly a tenth seen only once; the top ten take over 4.5%. Here the sequenced sample was PBMCs from the stem cell graft donor, taken from the stem cell graft. The origin of the receptors is a human donor who donated a stem cell graft to a child with acute myeloid leukemia. Both conserved end residues are part of each CDR3. D genes are given only for firm matches. The listing skips clone size in some rows; elsewhere it reads once, few, many or a size class.

>TRBJ1-1|NA|NA|TRBV5-1
CASSGETEAFF
TGCGCCAGCAGCGGGGAAACTGAAGCTTTCTTT
>TRBJ2-3|many|TRBD2|TRBV4-3
CASSQGGGFGTQYF
TGCGCCAGCAGCCAAGGCGGGGGTTTTGGTACGCAGTATTTT
>TRBJ1-3|few|NA|TRBV5-1
CASSSDSSGNTIYF
TGCGCCAGCAGCTCGGACAGTTCTGGAAACACCATATATTTT
>TRBJ2-1|many|NA|TRBV7-9
CASSLNRGYNEQFF
TGTGCCAGCAGCCTCAATAGGGGCTACAATGAGCAGTTCTTC
>TRBJ1-1|NA|TRBD1|TRBV7-9
CAIQGQLNTEAFF
TGTGCCATACAGGGACAGCTGAACACTGAAGCTTTCTTT
>TRBJ2-4|NA|TRBD2|TRBV11-2
CASSRVPAGGGATTKNIQYF
TGTGCCAGCAGCCGCGTCCCGGCGGGAGGTGGAGCGACGACCAAAAACATTCAGTACTTC
>TRBJ1-6|many|TRBD1|TRBV9
CASSSGTGRDSPLHF
TGTGCCAGCAGCTCCGGGACAGGGAGGGATTCACCCCTCCACTTT
>TRBJ2-2|many|TRBD2|TRBV5-6
CASSVSGTSSGELFF
TGTGCCAGCAGCGTTTCCGGGACTAGTTCCGGGGAGCTGTTTTTT
>TRBJ2-3|few|NA|TRBV7-8
CASSPAGVQYF
TGTGCCAGCAGCCCGGCTGGGGTGCAGTATTTT
>TRBJ2-7|many|TRBD1|TRBV18
CASSPDRGSGQYF
TGTGCCAGCTCACCGGACAGGGGATCAGGGCAGTACTTC
>TRBJ1-5|many|NA|TRBV12-3/TRBV12-4
CASSFFGGNQPQHF
TGTGCCAGCAGTTTTTTCGGAGGCAATCAGCCCCAGCATTTT
>TRBJ1-4|NA|NA|TRBV3-1
CASSQHLNEKLFF
TGTGCCAGCAGCCAACACCTGAATGAAAAACTGTTTTTT
>TRBJ1-4|NA|NA|TRBV5-1
CASSRPPLPRTGSEKLFF
TGCGCCAGCAGCCGTCCACCCCTGCCAAGGACGGGGAGTGAAAAACTGTTTTTT
>TRBJ2-5|NA|NA|TRBV29-1
CSARPLEETQYF
TGCAGCGCCCGTCCTCTCGAGGAGACCCAGTACTTC
>TRBJ2-5|few|TRBD2|TRBV29-1
CSVGPAGVQETQYF
TGCAGCGTTGGACCAGCGGGGGTCCAAGAGACCCAGTACTTC
>TRBJ2-1|many|TRBD2|TRBV7-3
CASSLELAGGFEQFF
TGTGCCAGCAGCTTAGAGCTAGCGGGAGGATTTGAGCAGTTCTTC
>TRBJ2-5|few|TRBD2|TRBV5-1
CASSVGLAGGGETQYF
TGCGCCAGCAGCGTAGGACTAGCGGGAGGAGGAGAGACCCAGTACTTC
>TRBJ1-1|many|TRBD1|TRBV10-3
CAIGTGGLTEAFF
TGTGCCATCGGAACAGGGGGCTTGACTGAAGCTTTCTTT
>TRBJ1-2|NA|TRBD1|TRBV6-1
CASGQTGLGYTF
TGTGCCAGCGGCCAGACAGGGCTGGGCTACACCTTC
>TRBJ2-5|few|TRBD2|TRBV27
CASSPRFPLAGVQETQYF
TGTGCCAGCAGTCCACGCTTCCCTCTAGCGGGAGTCCAAGAGACCCAGTACTTC
>TRBJ2-3|many|NA|TRBV20-1
CSARVDGSTDTQYF
TGCAGTGCTAGAGTTGATGGGAGCACAGATACGCAGTATTTT
>TRBJ2-7|few|NA|TRBV18
CASSPGTDPWQYF
TGTGCCAGCTCTCCCGGGACCGACCCTTGGCAGTACTTC
>TRBJ1-4|NA|TRBD1|TRBV20-1
CSASAGTGAEKLFF
TGCAGTGCTAGCGCCGGGACAGGCGCTGAAAAACTGTTTTTT
>TRBJ1-4|NA|NA|TRBV12-3/TRBV12-4
CASRAWGDSEKLFF
TGTGCCAGCCGCGCCTGGGGTGATAGTGAAAAACTGTTTTTT
>TRBJ2-1|many|TRBD1|TRBV7-2
CASSLGQGPYNEQFF
TGCGCCAGCAGCTTGGGACAGGGGCCCTACAATGAGCAGTTCTTC
>TRBJ2-1|few|TRBD2|TRBV7-2
CASTPTSGKYNEQFF
TGTGCCAGCACTCCGACTAGCGGGAAATACAATGAGCAGTTCTTC
>TRBJ1-5|NA|TRBD1|TRBV4-1
CASSQFIGGPRQPQHF
TGCGCCAGCAGCCAATTTATAGGGGGCCCTCGACAGCCCCAGCATTTT
>TRBJ2-1|NA|TRBD2|TRBV25-1
CASISGPGNEQFF
TGTGCCAGCATTAGCGGGCCGGGGAATGAGCAGTTCTTC
>TRBJ1-1|many|NA|TRBV7-9
CASSPSGHTEAFF
TGTGCCAGCAGCCCCTCCGGGCACACTGAAGCTTTCTTT
>TRBJ1-1|NA|TRBD1|TRBV12-3/TRBV12-4
CASTRDRKDSNTEAFF
TGTGCCAGCACCCGGGACAGGAAGGACTCGAACACTGAAGCTTTCTTT
>TRBJ2-2|many|NA|TRBV2
CASTPTDGAGELFF
TGTGCCAGCACCCCTACGGACGGGGCCGGGGAGCTGTTTTTT